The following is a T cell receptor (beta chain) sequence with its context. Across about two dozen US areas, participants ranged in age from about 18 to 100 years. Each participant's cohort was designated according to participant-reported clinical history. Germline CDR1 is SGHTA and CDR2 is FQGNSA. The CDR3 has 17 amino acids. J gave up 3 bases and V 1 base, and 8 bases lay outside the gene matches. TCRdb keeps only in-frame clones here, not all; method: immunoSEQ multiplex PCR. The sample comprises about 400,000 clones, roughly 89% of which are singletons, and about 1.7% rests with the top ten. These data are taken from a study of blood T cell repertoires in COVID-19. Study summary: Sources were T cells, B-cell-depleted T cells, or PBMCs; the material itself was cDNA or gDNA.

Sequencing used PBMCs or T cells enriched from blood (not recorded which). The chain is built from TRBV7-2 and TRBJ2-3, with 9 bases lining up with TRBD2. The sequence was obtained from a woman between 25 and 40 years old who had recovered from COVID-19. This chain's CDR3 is CASSLGGGAFRTDTQYF. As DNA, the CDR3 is TGTGCCAGCAGCTTAGGCGGGGGGGCGTTTAGGACAGATACGCAGTATTTT.